The T cell receptor beta chain described here comes from a study of STAT5B mutations in CD4+ large granular lymphocyte leukemia. Study results and limitations: Main leukemic clonotypes were patient-specific, but approximately 25% appeared at low frequency elsewhere.

Germline CDR1 and CDR2: GTSNPN and SVGIG (reference sequence). This CDR3 spans 14 amino acids. Between the trimmed V and J ends, which lost 3 bases and 7 bases, there was a span of 15 bases. Sequencing was performed with immunoSEQ multiplex PCR; in TCRdb, only in-frame clones are kept and a portion is missing. Seen here are roughly 40,000 clones, 80% to 90% observed once, and the top ten hold around 3%. Of note for this clone: Its antigen is still unknown.

The sequence was obtained from a human donor in good health. The source material was CD4+ T cells from blood buffy coats. This rearrangement joins TRBV30 to TRBJ1-4; D may be TRBD1 (6 bases). DNA for the CDR3: TGTGCCTGGAGGGTCGGGGGGCGCAGTGAAAAACTGTTTTTT. It translates to CAWRVGGRSEKLFF.